The 23 T cell receptor beta chains below were found in one sample sequenced in a study of blood T cell repertoires in COVID-19. Generated by immunoSEQ multiplex PCR, the TCRdb table keeps only in-frame clones and is missing some. The sample comprises under 300,000 clones, 85% of which are singletons, and 6.6% rests with the top ten. Sequenced: PBMCs or T cells enriched from blood (not recorded which). These receptors originate from a woman aged 45 to 65 who had been exposed to COVID-19.

A note on this clone: One base away lies a much larger clone, so this may be a sequencing read error. The rearrangement links TRBV9 to TRBJ1-1; perhaps TRBD1 as D (5 bases). Germline V gene lookup returns CDR1 SGDLS and CDR2 YYNGEE. V was shortened by 4 bases and J by 1 base, with 8 bases between the two germline ends. The CDR3 spans 13 residues. CDR3 loop: CASSSGGNTEAFF. DNA of the CDR3: TGTGCCAGCAGCTCCGGGGGGAACACTGAAGCTTTCTTT.

The chain recombines TRBV2 with TRBJ1-2; 7 bases are a match to TRBD1. The CDR3 spans 14 residues. The J segment lost 1 base and the V segment lost 6 bases, leaving 5 bases of the junction unmatched. Germline CDR1 is SNHLY and CDR2 is FYNNEI. The CDR3, as DNA: TGTGCCAGCAGGGGGGACAGCTTTAACTATGGCTACACCTTC. Protein: CASRGDSFNYGYTF.

This chain links TRBV18 with TRBJ2-6; D is undetermined. CDR3 length: 17 amino acids. Looked up from germline, CDR1 is KGHSH and CDR2 is LQKENI. Trimming took off 3 bases at V and 2 bases at J, with 14 bases between the two ends. In DNA form, the CDR3 reads TGTGCCAGCTCACCCCAATTTACGGTTACTGGGGCCAACGTCCTGACTTTC. It translates to CASSPQFTVTGANVLTF.

This sequence joins TRBV5-4 and TRBJ2-2; D may be TRBD2 (6 bases). Trimming took off 0 bases at V and 1 base at J, with 10 bases between the two ends. This CDR3 region has 16 residues. CDR1 and CDR2 from the germline V gene are SGHNT and YYREEE (reference sequence). CDR3 nucleotide sequence: TGTGCCAGCAGCTTGGGGCGGGGAGGGAACACCGGGGAGCTGTTTTTT. It encodes CASSLGRGGNTGELFF.

This clone is a singleton in its sample. The CDR3 is CASGPGTEETQYF. CDR3 coding DNA: TGTGCTAGTGGTCCCGGGACAGAAGAGACCCAGTACTTC. The chain is built from TRBV12-5 and TRBJ2-5, with 7 bases aligning to TRBD1. The length of the CDR3 is 13 residues. CDR1 and CDR2 (germline): LGHNT, FRNRAP. The V gene end was trimmed by 5 bases and the J gene end by 3 bases; junction bases not matched to a gene: 3.

V is TRBV7-9 and J is TRBJ2-1; D is undetermined. With 3 bases removed from V and 9 bases from J, the gap between germline ends came to 6 bases. Germline loops: CDR1 SEHNR, CDR2 FQNEAQ (reference sequence). The CDR3 length is 11 residues. The chain's CDR3 is CASSFLSEQFF. The CDR3 bases are TGTGCCAGCAGCTTTTTGAGTGAGCAGTTCTTC.

The J gene is TRBJ1-1, the V gene TRBV19; weak D call: TRBD1 (6 bases). Germline CDR1 and CDR2: LNHDA and SQIVND (reference sequence). The CDR3 loop spans 13 amino acids. Trimming took 7 bases from V and 6 from J, leaving 15 bases between them. CDR3 region: CASTERGRAEAFF. Here the CDR3 DNA reads TGTGCCAGTACCGAGAGGGGGAGGGCTGAAGCTTTCTTT.

A note on this clone: The sample contains more than one DNA sequence encoding this CDR3. The chain links TRBV4-1 to TRBJ1-2; 9 bases fit TRBD1. The ends lost 1 base at V and 3 bases at J; junction bases unmatched: 0. Germline V gene data show CDR1 as MGHRA and CDR2 as YSYEKL. The CDR3 is 14 amino acids. The DNA of the CDR3 is TGCGCCAGCAGCCAAGGGGACAGGGACTATGGCTACACCTTC. This codes for CASSQGDRDYGYTF.

This chain uses TRBV5-1 with TRBJ1-6; 7 bases agree with TRBD1. The CDR3 loop spans 16 amino acids. The J segment lost 7 bases and the V segment lost 4 bases, leaving 11 bases of the junction unmatched. Looked up from germline, CDR1 is SGHRS and CDR2 is YFSETQ. The CDR3 loop reads CASSGTAPAGNSPLHF. DNA for the CDR3: TGCGCCAGCAGCGGGACAGCTCCGGCGGGCAATTCACCCCTCCACTTT.

The V gene is TRBV28, the J gene TRBJ1-3, with 10 bases that match TRBD1. Looked up from germline, CDR1 is MDHEN and CDR2 is SYDVKM. The ends lost 5 bases at V and 3 bases at J; junction bases unmatched: 7. The CDR3 has 16 amino acids. As DNA, the CDR3 is TGTGCCAGCAGTCCGACGGGACAGGGGATTGGAAACACCATATATTTT. Translation: CASSPTGQGIGNTIYF.

This clone was found once. The gene calls are TRBV7-2 and TRBJ1-1; weak D call: TRBD1 (5 bases). This CDR3 region has 15 residues. Germline V CDR1 and CDR2: SGHTA, FQGNSA. Trimming removed 2 bases from V and 4 bases from J, with 14 bases in between. CDR3 protein: CASSLQGGTGTEAFF. The CDR3 DNA reads as TGTGCCAGCAGCTTACAGGGAGGGACGGGCACTGAAGCTTTCTTT.

The chain joins TRBV11-2 to TRBJ2-1; TRBD1 matches 8 bases. The germline V gene has CDR1 SGHAT and CDR2 FQNNGV. The CDR3 has 13 amino acids. J lost 3 bases, V lost 8 bases, and 3 bases had no gene match. CDR3 sequence: CASWDRSYNEQFF. The CDR3 DNA is TGTGCCAGCTGGGACAGGAGCTACAATGAGCAGTTCTTC.

The V and J genes are TRBV21-1 and TRBJ1-1; the tabulated D call, TRBD1, remains unverified against the DNA. TRBV21-1 is a documented pseudogene. CDR3 length equals 14 residues. CDR3 amino acids: CASSKGPENTEAFF. The DNA of the CDR3 is TGTGCCAGCAGCAAGGGGCCAGAGAACACTGAAGCTTTCTTT.

CDR3 amino acids: CASSYGTNSPNIQYF. CDR3 coding DNA: TGCGCCAGCAGCTACGGGACTAACTCCCCAAACATTCAGTACTTC. This chain joins TRBV5-1 and TRBJ2-4; 7 nucleotides agree with TRBD2. Germline lookup yields CDR1 SGHRS and CDR2 YFSETQ. This CDR3 spans 15 amino acids. Trimming at V came to 3 bases and at J to 6 bases, leaving 9 bases not matched to a gene.

This clone has just a few counts. V gene TRBV6-2 or TRBV6-3 combines with J gene TRBJ1-2; the match to TRBD1 covers 8 bases. Germline V lookup: CDR1 MNHEY, CDR2 SVGEGT. The CDR3 is made up of 15 amino acids. With 2 bases clipped from V and 8 bases from J, the junction kept 10 bases outside the gene matches. The CDR3 protein is CASSYRPQGAQGYTF. Here the CDR3 DNA reads TGTGCCAGCAGTTACCGTCCTCAGGGGGCGCAGGGCTACACCTTC.

V is TRBV5-6 and J is TRBJ2-3; unclear D gene. V lost 4 bases and J lost 3, with 15 bases in between. The germline gives CDR1 SGHDT, CDR2 YYEEEE. The CDR3 extends over 15 amino acids. The CDR3 sequence: CASSPGNRLTDTQYF. As DNA, the CDR3 is TGTGCCAGCAGCCCAGGAAATAGATTGACAGATACGCAGTATTTT.

The chain employs TRBV5-4 and TRBJ2-3; 7 nucleotides agree with TRBD2. Trimming at V came to 4 bases and at J to 7 bases, leaving 6 bases not matched to a gene. The CDR3 has 13 amino acids. The germline CDR1 and CDR2 sequences are SGHNT and YYREEE (reference sequence). The CDR3: CASSPKGGNTQYF. The CDR3 DNA sequence: TGTGCCAGCAGCCCCAAGGGAGGGAATACGCAGTATTTT.

The gene calls are TRBV18 and TRBJ1-1, with 10 bases fitting TRBD1. The V gene's germline CDR1 is KGHSH and CDR2 LQKENI. The junction had 13 bases not matched to a gene; V was cut back by 3 bases and J by 0 bases. The CDR3 consists of 19 residues. Here the CDR3 DNA reads TGTGCCAGCTCACCCCTCGACAGGGGGCGATCCCGTATGAACACTGAAGCTTTCTTT. Amino acids: CASSPLDRGRSRMNTEAFF. Full variable domain (outside the CDR3, taken from reference TRBV18 and TRBJ1-1): NAGVMQNPRHLVRRRGQEARLRCSPMKGHSHVYWYRQLPEEGLKFMVYLQKENIIDESGMPKERFSAEFPKEGPSILRIQQVVRGDSAAYFCASSPLDRGRSRMNTEAFFGQGTRLTVV.

This sequence joins TRBV7-8 and TRBJ1-4; the D gene is possibly TRBD1 (5 bases). Between the trimmed V and J ends, which lost 6 bases and 4 bases, there was a span of 21 bases. This CDR3 has 17 amino acids. Germline V lookup: CDR1 SGHVS, CDR2 FQNEAQ. CDR3 coding DNA: TGTGCCAGCAGTAAACTGCGGGGGGTACAGCGTAATGAAAAACTGTTTTTT. Its translation: CASSKLRGVQRNEKLFF. The whole variable domain, filled in from reference TRBV7-8 and TRBJ1-4, reads GAGVSQSPRYKVAKRGQDVALRCDPISGHVSLFWYQQALGQGPEFLTYFQNEAQLDKSGLPSDRFFAERPEGSVSTLKIQRTQQEDSAVYLCASSKLRGVQRNEKLFFGSGTQLSVL.

This clone was found once. V and J are TRBV15 and TRBJ2-7, with a possible D match to TRBD1 (5 bases). Trimming removed 0 bases at V and 3 bases at J, with 12 bases between. The CDR3 is made up of 15 amino acids. The germline V gene has CDR1 LNHNV and CDR2 YYDKDF (reference sequence). This CDR3 is CATSRDRALYYEQYF. CDR3 bases: TGTGCCACCAGCAGAGACAGGGCCCTTTACTACGAGCAGTACTTC.

This clone was detected only a few times. The chain carries TRBV19 and TRBJ1-2; D uncertain. The CDR3 totals 15 residues. Germline V gene lookup returns CDR1 LNHDA and CDR2 SQIVND (reference sequence). The V gene lost 0 bases and the J gene lost 0 bases, with 8 bases spanning the gap. CDR3 nucleotides: TGTGCCAGTAGTATAGATAGGCAGGCTAACTATGGCTACACCTTC. Amino acids: CASSIDRQANYGYTF.

V is TRBV19 and J is TRBJ1-1; possibly TRBD1 for D (5 bases). Looked up from germline, CDR1 is LNHDA and CDR2 is SQIVND (reference sequence). The CDR3 contains 15 residues. The V gene lost 3 bases and the J gene lost 4 bases, with 15 bases spanning the gap. CDR3 sequence (DNA): TGTGCCAGTAGTATTTTGGGGGGAGGCGGCACTGAAGCTTTCTTT. Translating it yields CASSILGGGGTEAFF.

CDR3: CAIQSSLQPQHF. The CDR3 DNA follows: TGTGCCATCCAGTCCAGTCTTCAGCCCCAGCATTTT. This chain connects TRBV28 to TRBJ1-5; no clear D gene. The germline V and J ends were trimmed by 10 bases and 6 bases, with 13 bases remaining between them. The CDR3 covers 12 residues. Germline V gives CDR1 MDHEN, CDR2 SYDVKM.